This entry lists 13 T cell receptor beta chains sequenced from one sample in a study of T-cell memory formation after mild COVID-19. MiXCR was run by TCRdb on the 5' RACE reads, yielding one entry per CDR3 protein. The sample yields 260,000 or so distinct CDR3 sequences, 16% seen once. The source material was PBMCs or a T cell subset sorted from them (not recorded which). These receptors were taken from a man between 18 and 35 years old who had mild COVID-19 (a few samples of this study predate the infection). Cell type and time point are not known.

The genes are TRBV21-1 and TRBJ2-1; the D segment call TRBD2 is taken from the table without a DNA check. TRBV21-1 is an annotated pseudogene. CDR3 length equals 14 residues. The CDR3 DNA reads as TGTGCCAGCAGTCTCCTAGCGGGGATCGTTGAGCAGTTCTTC. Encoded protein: CASSLLAGIVEQFF.

CDR3 region: CSARQGLYNEQFF. Here the CDR3 DNA reads TGCAGTGCTAGACAGGGGTTATACAATGAGCAGTTCTTC. This sequence joins TRBV20-1 and TRBJ2-1; possible D gene TRBD1, 6 bases. V was pared by 2 bases and J by 4 bases, with 9 bases between. This CDR3 comprises 13 residues. Germline V gene lookup returns CDR1 DFQATT and CDR2 SNEGSKA (reference sequence).

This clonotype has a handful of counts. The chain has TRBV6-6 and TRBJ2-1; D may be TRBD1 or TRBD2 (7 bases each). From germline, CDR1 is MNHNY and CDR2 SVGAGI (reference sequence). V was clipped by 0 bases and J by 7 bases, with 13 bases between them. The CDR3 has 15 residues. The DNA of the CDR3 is TGTGCCAGCAGTTACTCAGGGGGCGGGGGTAATGAGCAGTTCTTC. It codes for CASSYSGGGGNEQFF.

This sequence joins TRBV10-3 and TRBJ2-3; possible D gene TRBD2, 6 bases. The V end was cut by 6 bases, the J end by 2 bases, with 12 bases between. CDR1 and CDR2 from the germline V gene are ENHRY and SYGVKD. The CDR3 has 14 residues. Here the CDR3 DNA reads TGTGCCATCAGCCGGGGGATGAACACAGATACGCAGTATTTT. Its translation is CAISRGMNTDTQYF.

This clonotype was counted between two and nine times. The CDR3 loop reads CASRIDSSYEQYV. CDR3 DNA: TGTGCCAGCAGAATAGACAGCTCCTACGAGCAGTACGTC. The rearrangement links TRBV6-1 to TRBJ2-7; D is perhaps TRBD1 (5 bases). Germline V gives CDR1 MNHNS, CDR2 SASEGT. The CDR3 runs to 13 residues. The germline V and J ends were trimmed by 6 bases and 0 bases, with 9 bases remaining between them.

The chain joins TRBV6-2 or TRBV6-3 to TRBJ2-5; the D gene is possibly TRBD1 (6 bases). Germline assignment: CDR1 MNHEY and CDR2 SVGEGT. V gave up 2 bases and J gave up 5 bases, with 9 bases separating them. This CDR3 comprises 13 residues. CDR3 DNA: TGTGCCAGCAGTTACGCAGGGGTTGAGACCCAGTACTTC. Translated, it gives CASSYAGVETQYF.

The CDR3 protein is CASSLRIAGANVLTF. The CDR3 DNA follows: TGTGCCAGCAGCTTACGGATAGCCGGGGCCAACGTCCTGACTTTC. This chain joins TRBV7-9 and TRBJ2-6, with D unclear. Per germline, CDR1 SEHNR and CDR2 FQNEAQ (reference sequence). Between the trimmed V and J ends, which lost 2 bases and 4 bases, there was a span of 9 bases. The CDR3 contains 15 residues.

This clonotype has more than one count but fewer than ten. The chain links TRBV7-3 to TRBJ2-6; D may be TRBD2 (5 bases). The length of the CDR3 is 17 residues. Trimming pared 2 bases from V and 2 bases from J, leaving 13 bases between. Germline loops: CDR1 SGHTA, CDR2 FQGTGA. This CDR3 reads CASSLVGSNTGANVLTF. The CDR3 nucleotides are TGTGCCAGCAGCTTAGTGGGGAGTAACACTGGGGCCAACGTCCTGACTTTC.

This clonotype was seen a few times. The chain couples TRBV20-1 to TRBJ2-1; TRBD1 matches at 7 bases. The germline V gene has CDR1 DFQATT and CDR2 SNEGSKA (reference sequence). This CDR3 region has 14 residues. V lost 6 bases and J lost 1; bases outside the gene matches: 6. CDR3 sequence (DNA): TGCAGTGCGCCCCGGGACAGTTCCTACAATGAGCAGTTCTTC. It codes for CSAPRDSSYNEQFF.

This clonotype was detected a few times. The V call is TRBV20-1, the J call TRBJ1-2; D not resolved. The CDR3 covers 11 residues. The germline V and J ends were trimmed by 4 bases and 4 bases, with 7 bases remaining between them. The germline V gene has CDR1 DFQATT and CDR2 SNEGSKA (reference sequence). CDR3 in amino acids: CSATTRYGYTF. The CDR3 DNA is TGCAGTGCTACGACGCGCTATGGCTACACCTTC.

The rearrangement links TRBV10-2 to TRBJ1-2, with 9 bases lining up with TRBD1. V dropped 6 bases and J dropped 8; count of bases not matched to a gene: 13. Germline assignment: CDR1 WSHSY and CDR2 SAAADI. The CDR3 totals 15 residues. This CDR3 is CASSGTGTTRGGYTF. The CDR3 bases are TGCGCCAGCAGCGGGACAGGGACTACTAGGGGAGGCTACACCTTC.

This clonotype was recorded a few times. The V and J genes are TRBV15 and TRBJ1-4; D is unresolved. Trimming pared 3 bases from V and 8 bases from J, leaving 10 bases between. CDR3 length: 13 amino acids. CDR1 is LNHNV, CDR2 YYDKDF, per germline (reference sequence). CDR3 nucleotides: TGTGCCACCAGCAGTCCCGGACGCGAAAAACTGTTTTTT. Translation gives CATSSPGREKLFF.

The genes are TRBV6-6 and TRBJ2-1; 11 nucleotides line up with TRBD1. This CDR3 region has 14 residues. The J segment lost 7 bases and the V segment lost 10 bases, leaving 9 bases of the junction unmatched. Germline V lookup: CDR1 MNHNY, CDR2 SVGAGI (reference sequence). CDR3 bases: TGTGCCATCCGGACAGGGGGCATTTTAAATGAGCAGTTCTTC. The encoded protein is CAIRTGGILNEQFF.